The clone carrying this TCR beta chain was counted between two and nine times. The antigen is undetermined. The data are from a study of blood T cells in healthy people across ages. Notes on the study in general: Older age went with lower TCR beta diversity per million T cells, in a roughly linear way.

V lost 6 bases, J lost 5 bases, and 6 bases stayed unmatched. Per the germline V gene, CDR1 is SGHRS and CDR2 is YFSETQ. CDR3 length: 14 amino acids. Then a second PCR, running roughly 7 to 12 cycles, was carried out with a sample-barcoded 5' primer and a J-beta primer mix. A single record per CDR3 protein comes from TCRdb applying MiXCR to the 5' RACE reads. The sample holds around 850,000 distinct CDR3 sequences, about 37% seen once. Each sample gave at least 6 million isolated PBMCs. Extracted total RNA amounted to at least 5.5 micrograms for each sample. The sample taken for sequencing was blood. This chain joins TRBV5-1 and TRBJ2-3; 10 bases map to TRBD1. This receptor was taken from a man aged 18 to 29 in good health. The DNA for the CDR3 is TGCGCCAGCACCTTAGGGACAGGGGAAGATACGCAGTATTTT. Translation: CASTLGTGEDTQYF.